A single sample is the source of the 2 T cell receptor beta chains below, sequenced in a study of blood T cell repertoires in COVID-19. Repertoires were generated with immunoSEQ multiplex PCR, while TCRdb's copy carries only in-frame clones and drops some. This sample yields hundreds of thousands of clones, of which around nine tenths are seen a single time; 0.95% to 1% belongs to the top ten. The sequenced material came from peripheral blood. These receptors all come from a woman aged 35 to 49 who had recovered from COVID-19.

V usage is TRBV6-2 or TRBV6-3 and J usage is TRBJ1-2, with D possibly matching TRBD1 (6 bases). Trimming took off 2 bases at V and 8 bases at J, with 12 bases between the two ends. Germline CDR1 and CDR2: MNHEY and SVGEGT. This CDR3 is built from 13 residues. CDR3 amino acids: CASSYGGTMGYTF. As DNA, the CDR3 is TGTGCCAGCAGTTACGGGGGCACCATGGGCTACACCTTC.

The chain carries TRBV12-3 or TRBV12-4 and TRBJ1-1; a possible D gene is TRBD1 (6 bases). V lost 8 bases and J lost 4, with 14 bases in between. The CDR3 is 13 residues long. The CDR3 DNA follows: TGTGCCAGCGGTTCAGGGGAGGGCACTGAAGCTTTCTTT. Residues: CASGSGEGTEAFF.